These 4 T cell receptor beta chains were all obtained from the same sample, sequenced in a study of OX40 agonist ivuxolimab in advanced cancers. Sequenced by immunoSEQ multiplex PCR; TCRdb stores in-frame clones only, minus some. The repertoire holds roughly 79,000 clones, with over 80% as singletons. Specimen: CD4+ or CD8+ T cells sorted from blood, collected in a trial of the OX40 agonist ivuxolimab. These receptors were obtained from an adult with an advanced solid tumor such as melanoma, head and neck, liver or kidney cancer.

V is TRBV13 and J is TRBJ1-6, with D possibly matching TRBD1 (5 bases). V was cut by 3 bases and J by 5 bases, with 17 bases left in between. Germline CDR1 reads PRHDT; CDR2 reads FYEKMQ (reference sequence). The CDR3 spans 17 residues. CDR3 protein: CASSFSGGVGNNSPLHF. Here the CDR3 DNA reads TGTGCCAGCAGCTTCAGCGGGGGTGTAGGGAATAATTCACCCCTCCACTTT.

The gene calls are TRBV5-4 and TRBJ2-3; D uncertain. Trimming removed 3 bases from V and 5 bases from J, with 10 bases in between. CDR1 is SGHNT, CDR2 YYREEE, per germline (reference sequence). This CDR3 comprises 13 residues. This chain's CDR3 is CASSYPGRDTQYF. DNA for the CDR3: TGTGCCAGCAGCTACCCTGGCCGAGATACGCAGTATTTT.

The rearrangement joins TRBV4-1 to TRBJ2-1; the D gene is possibly TRBD1 (5 bases). The CDR3 contains 16 residues. Deletions cut 1 base from V and 8 bases from J, with 18 bases between. Per germline, CDR1 MGHRA and CDR2 YSYEKL. CDR3 DNA sequence: TGCGCCAGCAGCCAAGTTCGGCTAGTTCAGGGCGATGAGCAGTTCTTC. This encodes CASSQVRLVQGDEQFF.

This sequence joins TRBV5-3 and TRBJ1-1; the D is unclear. TRBV5-3 is annotated as an ORF whose role is uncertain. Trimming shortened V by 3 bases and J by 0 bases, and 21 bases separated the two germline ends. The CDR3 length is 18 residues. The CDR3 bases are TGTGCCAGAAGCTGGGAGGCCTTTGAACGAACTATGAACACTGAAGCTTTCTTT. Protein: CARSWEAFERTMNTEAFF.